This TCR beta chain comes out of a study of regulatory T cells in long-lasting Graves disease. The J segment lost 9 bases and the V segment lost 6 bases, leaving 9 bases of the junction unmatched. Germline V gene lookup returns CDR1 SNHLY and CDR2 FYNNEI. The length of the CDR3 is 14 residues. The time point here: newly diagnosed GD, antithyroid drugs for less than 3 months. PBMC RNA was the source of the TCR library. Construction of TCR beta libraries relied on iRepertoire HTBI primers and on Arm-PCR targeting CDR3 regions. TCRdb re-called the multiplex PCR reads with MiXCR, one entry per CDR3 protein. The data show 520,000 or so distinct CDR3 sequences, with about 12% seen just once and roughly 8.9% held by the top ten. This clonotype showed up many times. The sample was also reused in another study, on T cells in Graves' hyperthyroidism and ophthalmopathy. As that report states: Most expanded thyroid clonotypes above 0.001 also appeared in blood.

The clonotype comes from a woman aged 25 to 39 with Graves disease. The V and J genes are TRBV2 and TRBJ1-5; 9 nucleotides line up with TRBD1. The sample consisted of peripheral blood mononuclear cells (PBMCs), taken at new diagnosis, from a patient treated with antithyroid drugs. CDR3 bases: TGTGCCAGCAGCGAGGGACAGGGTTGGTCGCCCCAGCATTTT. This sequence encodes CASSEGQGWSPQHF.